These 30 T cell receptor beta chains came from one sample sequenced in a study of blood T cell repertoires in COVID-19. Assay used: immunoSEQ multiplex PCR; TCRdb lists only in-frame clones, some missing. The repertoire has about 140,000 clones, over 70% of them found once; the top ten carry roughly 2%. The sample comprised peripheral blood. The receptor set was obtained from a woman aged 55-70 years with acute or convalescent COVID-19.

The CDR3 region is CASSLRALVLSEQFF. The CDR3, as DNA: TGTGCCAGCAGTTTGCGGGCGCTTGTTCTAAGCGAGCAGTTCTTC. This chain connects TRBV27 to TRBJ2-1, with TRBD2 as a possible D gene (5 bases). Trimming stripped 3 bases from V and 10 bases from J, with 19 bases between. The CDR3 contains 15 residues. CDR1 is MNHEY, CDR2 SMNVEV, per germline (reference sequence).

The chain carries TRBV14 and TRBJ1-5; D not certain. The germline V gene has CDR1 SGHDN and CDR2 FVKESK. This CDR3 is 19 amino acids long. Trimming shortened V by 0 bases and J by 0 bases, and 18 bases separated the two germline ends. This CDR3 is CASSQDLVGKSASNQPQHF. CDR3 sequence (DNA): TGTGCCAGCAGCCAAGATCTCGTCGGGAAGTCCGCTAGCAATCAGCCCCAGCATTTT.

This chain uses TRBV19 with TRBJ2-7, with 9 bases identical to TRBD2. The junction had 14 bases not matched to a gene; V was cut back by 5 bases and J by 3 bases. Germline V CDR1 and CDR2: LNHDA, SQIVND (reference sequence). The length of the CDR3 is 17 residues. CDR3 nucleotide sequence: TGTGCCAGTAGTCCCCCCCCCGGGACTAGCAGGGACTACGAGCAGTACTTC. Translation gives CASSPPPGTSRDYEQYF.

The chain joins TRBV28 to TRBJ2-2; the D gene is possibly TRBD1 (5 bases). This CDR3 region has 15 residues. Trimming left V 6 bases short and J 4 bases short, with 15 bases between. Germline-derived CDR1 and CDR2 are MDHEN and SYDVKM. CDR3 nucleotides: TGTGCCAGCAGCAGCGAGAAGGGGATCACCGGGGAGCTGTTTTTT. The encoded protein is CASSSEKGITGELFF.

Ten or more counts support this clone. The V call is TRBV18, the J call TRBJ1-2; TRBD1 matches 8 bases. This CDR3 comprises 21 residues. Germline CDR1 reads KGHSH; CDR2 reads LQKENI. After removal of 5 bases from V and 4 bases from J, the junction contained 27 bases not matched to a gene. CDR3 in amino acids: CASSSGQGWLTLSDEAYGYTF. For the CDR3, the DNA is TGTGCCAGCTCATCAGGACAGGGCTGGTTAACGCTAAGTGATGAAGCCTATGGCTACACCTTC.

This chain joins TRBV11-2 and TRBJ2-1; possibly TRBD2 for D (6 bases). The CDR3 spans 13 residues. The germline V and J ends were trimmed by 3 bases and 8 bases, with 11 bases remaining between them. Germline V gives CDR1 SGHAT, CDR2 FQNNGV. As DNA, the CDR3 is TGTGCCAGCAGCTTCTCTAGCGTTGATGAGCAGTTCTTC. This gives the protein CASSFSSVDEQFF.

This clone was picked up one time. The rearrangement uses TRBV28 and TRBJ1-4; D might be TRBD1 (6 bases). V was pared by 10 bases and J by 8 bases, with 17 bases between. CDR1 and CDR2 (germline): MDHEN, SYDVKM. This CDR3 spans 13 amino acids. The CDR3: CAITGRGNEKLFF. Here the CDR3 DNA reads TGTGCCATCACAGGGCGGGGGAACGAAAAACTGTTTTTT.

This chain connects TRBV12-3 or TRBV12-4 to TRBJ2-3, with D uncertain. The CDR3 spans 12 residues. V was clipped by 6 bases and J by 4 bases, with 8 bases between them. The CDR3 protein is CASRAIPDTQYF. As DNA, the CDR3 is TGTGCCAGCAGAGCTATCCCAGATACGCAGTATTTT.

The chain uses TRBV5-1 and TRBJ1-1; a possible D gene is TRBD1 (5 bases). V dropped 4 bases and J dropped 3 bases, with 13 bases sitting between them. The CDR3 has 14 amino acids. Germline V CDR1 and CDR2: SGHRS, YFSETQ. CDR3 sequence: CASSQGAGYTEAFF. The DNA for the CDR3 is TGCGCCAGCAGCCAAGGGGCGGGATACACTGAAGCTTTCTTT.

The table lists this clone with a few counts. The rearrangement uses TRBV7-9 and TRBJ2-1; 13 positions agree with TRBD2. The germline gives CDR1 SEHNR, CDR2 FQNEAQ (reference sequence). The CDR3 runs to 15 residues. Germline trimming cut 8 bases from V and 8 bases from J; bases unmatched to any gene: 9. In DNA form, the CDR3 reads TGTGCCAGCTCCCTAGGGACTAGCGGGACTGATGAGCAGTTCTTC. It translates to CASSLGTSGTDEQFF.

The rearrangement joins TRBV7-6 to TRBJ2-1, with D maybe TRBD2 (6 bases). This CDR3 comprises 15 residues. Germline-derived CDR1 and CDR2 are SGHVS and FNYEAQ. Trimming pared 3 bases from V and 4 bases from J, leaving 13 bases between. The CDR3 DNA follows: TGTGCCAGCAGCTTGAGCGGGCATATATACAATGAGCAGTTCTTC. This translates into CASSLSGHIYNEQFF. Combining the CDR3 with reference TRBV7-6 and TRBJ2-1 gives the whole variable domain GAGVSQSPRYKVTKRGQDVALRCDPISGHVSLYWYRQALGQGPEFLTYFNYEAQQDKSGLPNDRFSAERPEGSISTLTIQRTEQRDSAMYRCASSLSGHIYNEQFFGPGTRLTVL.

This clone was seen just once. The chain links TRBV24-1 to TRBJ2-3, with 9 bases identical to TRBD1. V lost 7 bases to trimming and J lost 1 base; unmatched junction nucleotides: 5. The CDR3 consists of 15 residues. CDR1 is KGHDR and CDR2 is SFDVKD in the germline V gene. The CDR3, as DNA: TGTGCCACCAGCGACCGGGACAGGGGCACAGATACGCAGTATTTT. Protein product: CATSDRDRGTDTQYF.

The V call is TRBV7-9, the J call TRBJ2-1; TRBD2 is a possible D gene (6 bases). Germline loops: CDR1 SEHNR, CDR2 FQNEAQ (reference sequence). The CDR3 covers 15 residues. Trimming took off 0 bases at V and 0 bases at J, with 6 bases between the two ends. CDR3 sequence (DNA): TGTGCCAGCAGCTTAGCGCGGGGCTCCTACAATGAGCAGTTCTTC. Translation: CASSLARGSYNEQFF.

This clone has just a few counts. DNA for the CDR3: TGTGCCAGCAGCCCCCGGACTAGCGGGTCTCCCGGGGAGCTGTTTTTT. The encoded protein is CASSPRTSGSPGELFF. This rearrangement joins TRBV7-7 to TRBJ2-2; 11 bases align to TRBD2. CDR1 is SSHAT, CDR2 FNYEAQ, per germline (reference sequence). The CDR3 has 16 amino acids. The J segment lost 6 bases and the V segment lost 5 bases, leaving 8 bases of the junction unmatched.

This chain joins TRBV6-1 and TRBJ2-1, with D tentatively TRBD1 (6 bases). CDR1 and CDR2 (germline): MNHNS, SASEGT. This CDR3 is built from 17 residues. Trimming left V 2 bases short and J 8 bases short, with 22 bases between. Here the CDR3 reads CASSELSPATRGHEQFF. CDR3 sequence (DNA): TGTGCCAGCAGTGAATTGTCCCCCGCTACCAGGGGCCATGAGCAGTTCTTC.

The gene calls are TRBV5-1 and TRBJ2-7; 9 bases are shared with TRBD1. J was trimmed by 1 base and V by 0 bases; bases with no gene match: 2. The CDR3 is 15 residues long. From germline, CDR1 is SGHRS and CDR2 YFSETQ. The CDR3 nucleotides are TGCGCCAGCAGCTTGGGCGGGACAGGGTCCTACGAGCAGTACTTC. Its translation: CASSLGGTGSYEQYF.

The V gene is TRBV7-2, the J gene TRBJ1-2, with unresolved D. The CDR3 covers 11 residues. With 5 bases removed from V and 8 bases from J, the gap between germline ends came to 9 bases. Germline V lookup: CDR1 SGHTA, CDR2 FQGNSA. CDR3 bases: TGTGCCAGCAGCCGCGATTCAGGCTACACCTTC. Protein: CASSRDSGYTF.

The CDR3 coding sequence is TGTGCCAGCAGCCAAGTTTCAGGGTTCTACGAGCAGTACTTC. Amino acids: CASSQVSGFYEQYF. V usage is TRBV14 and J usage is TRBJ2-7; possible D gene TRBD1, 5 bases. Germline lookup yields CDR1 SGHDN and CDR2 FVKESK. The V and J ends lost 1 base and 3 bases respectively, with 10 bases between them. The CDR3 length is 14 residues.

The chain couples TRBV9 to TRBJ2-7; TRBD2 agrees at 7 bases. This CDR3 has 15 amino acids. V was pared by 0 bases and J by 2 bases, with 5 bases of the junction left unmatched. Germline V lookup: CDR1 SGDLS, CDR2 YYNGEE. CDR3 bases: TGTGCCAGCAGCGTAGGGCTAGCGGTTACCTACGAGCAGTACTTC. Translating gives CASSVGLAVTYEQYF.

The chain couples TRBV29-1 to TRBJ2-7; 7 nucleotides align to TRBD1. The CDR3 length is 13 residues. CDR1 and CDR2 (germline): SQVTM, ANQGSEA. V was pared by 3 bases and J by 0 bases, with 2 bases of the junction left unmatched. The CDR3 is CSVEDRSSYEQYF. In DNA, the CDR3 is TGCAGCGTTGAGGACAGGAGCTCCTACGAGCAGTACTTC.

The chain couples TRBV6-6 to TRBJ1-2; perhaps TRBD1 as D (5 bases). V was cut by 6 bases and J by 5 bases, with 13 bases left in between. The germline V gene encodes CDR1 MNHNY and CDR2 SVGAGI (reference sequence). The CDR3 has 13 residues. The CDR3 loop is CASRSQGWYGYTF. The CDR3 nucleotides read TGTGCCAGCAGGTCCCAGGGATGGTATGGCTACACCTTC.

The gene calls are TRBV24-1 and TRBJ2-7; the match to TRBD2 covers 8 bases. Germline CDR1 is KGHDR and CDR2 is SFDVKD. V gave up 3 bases and J gave up 4 bases; unmatched junction bases: 7. The CDR3 is 15 residues long. CDR3 protein: CATSDRTSLWYEQYF. CDR3 sequence (DNA): TGTGCCACCAGTGATCGGACTAGCCTATGGTACGAGCAGTACTTC.

The chain is built from TRBV19 and TRBJ1-2, with 7 nucleotides matching TRBD1. The CDR3 covers 16 residues. V lost 6 bases and J lost 3; bases outside the gene matches: 13. Looked up from germline, CDR1 is LNHDA and CDR2 is SQIVND (reference sequence). Here the CDR3 DNA reads TGTGCCAGTAGCAAATGGGAAACGGGACAGTACTATGGCTACACCTTC. It codes for CASSKWETGQYYGYTF.

The rearrangement links TRBV28 to TRBJ1-5, with 8 nucleotides matching TRBD1. Trimming removed 2 bases from V and 2 bases from J; junction bases left unmatched: 2. CDR1 is MDHEN, CDR2 SYDVKM, per germline. The CDR3 runs 15 residues. The CDR3, as DNA: TGTGCCAGCAGTTTAGGACAGGGCCGCAATCAGCCCCAGCATTTT. Amino acid sequence: CASSLGQGRNQPQHF.

The chain employs TRBV28 and TRBJ1-6; D may be TRBD1 (6 bases). Looked up from germline, CDR1 is MDHEN and CDR2 is SYDVKM. V dropped 4 bases and J dropped 8 bases, with 9 bases sitting between them. The CDR3 runs to 13 residues. CDR3 bases: TGTGCCAGCAGTTCCGGACAGCATTCACCCCTCCACTTT. It is translated as CASSSGQHSPLHF.

This chain joins TRBV2 and TRBJ2-1; TRBD2 aligns across 11 bases. CDR1 and CDR2 from the germline V gene are SNHLY and FYNNEI. The J segment lost 9 bases and the V segment lost 9 bases, leaving 19 bases of the junction unmatched. The CDR3 has 17 amino acids. CDR3 in DNA: TGTGCCAGGGCGGGAGGGCTAGCGGGAGGTAAAATTAGTGAGCAGTTCTTC. Protein product: CARAGGLAGGKISEQFF.

The CDR3 region has the DNA TGTGCCAGTAGTATAAGCCGATATACTGCTAACGTGGAGACCCAGTACTTC. It encodes CASSISRYTANVETQYF. This chain links TRBV19 with TRBJ2-5, with unresolved D. With 2 bases removed from V and 5 bases from J, the gap between germline ends came to 21 bases. The CDR3 loop spans 17 amino acids. From germline, CDR1 is LNHDA and CDR2 SQIVND (reference sequence).

The genes are TRBV2 and TRBJ2-7; D is possibly TRBD2 (6 bases). Germline values: CDR1 SNHLY, CDR2 FYNNEI. V lost 6 bases and J 6 bases, leaving 9 bases between the germline ends. This CDR3 is 11 amino acids long. The CDR3, as DNA: TGTGCCAGCAGGACTAGGGCCGAGCAGTACTTC. It is translated as CASRTRAEQYF.

The chain uses TRBV7-9 and TRBJ2-5; 10 bases align to TRBD1. Germline V gene data show CDR1 as SEHNR and CDR2 as FQNEAQ (reference sequence). This CDR3 has 16 amino acids. The junction had 6 bases not matched to a gene; V was cut back by 4 bases and J by 1 base. The chain's CDR3 is CASSSSRDRGQETQYF. In nucleotides, the CDR3 is TGTGCCAGCAGCTCAAGCCGGGACAGGGGCCAAGAGACCCAGTACTTC.

This clone was seen more than once but under ten times. This chain uses TRBV11-2 with TRBJ1-4; D remains ambiguous. Germline values: CDR1 SGHAT, CDR2 FQNNGV. V lost 4 bases and J lost 7, with 4 bases in between. The CDR3 sequence is 11 residues long. CDR3 sequence (DNA): TGTGCCAGCAGCTCCCTTGAAAAACTGTTTTTT. Amino acids: CASSSLEKLFF.